Presented here are 7 T cell receptor beta chains from one specimen sequenced in a study of cytomegalovirus exposure and HLA in healthy donors. The PCR had 60 Vbeta and 13 Jbeta primers. Profiling relied on immunoSEQ multiplex PCR, and the TCRdb table lists in-frame clones only, not all of them. The sample lists around 120,000 clones; approximately 75% were seen once. Sequenced material: PBMCs. The receptors here all came from a woman aged 40 to 50 in good health and CMV-seropositive.

The chain has TRBV28 and TRBJ2-2; 10 bases align to TRBD1. Germline loops: CDR1 MDHEN, CDR2 SYDVKM. Germline trimming cut 6 bases from V and 9 bases from J; bases unmatched to any gene: 10. The CDR3 runs to 15 residues. CDR3 nucleotide sequence: TGTGCCAGCAGAACAACCGGGACAGGGGTCTGGGAGCTGTTTTTT. Its protein is CASRTTGTGVWELFF.

In its sample, this clone is medium-sized. The rearrangement links TRBV29-1 to TRBJ1-5; D gene uncertain. V lost 2 bases, J lost 4 bases, and 6 bases lay in between. Germline loops: CDR1 SQVTM, CDR2 ANQGSEA. The CDR3 is made up of 12 amino acids. In DNA form, the CDR3 reads TGCAGCGTTGAAATCGGGAATCAGCCCCAGCATTTT. Its protein is CSVEIGNQPQHF.

The chain combines TRBV9 with TRBJ1-1, with 7 bases lining up with TRBD1. V was clipped by 0 bases and J by 5 bases; unmatched bases: 7. Germline V lookup: CDR1 SGDLS, CDR2 YYNGEE. The CDR3 runs to 15 residues. CDR3 in DNA: TGTGCCAGCAGCGTAGTCGGAGGGGGCATGACTGAAGCTTTCTTT. It codes for CASSVVGGGMTEAFF.

The chain employs TRBV6-6 and TRBJ2-5; 10 positions agree with TRBD2. The DNA end favors TRBJ2-7, so the J call may be wrong. The CDR3 totals 14 residues. CDR1 MNHNY and CDR2 SVGAGI come from the germline V gene (reference sequence). The CDR3 DNA reads as TGTGCCAGCAGCGCCGGGACTAGCGCCTACGAGCAGTACTTC. Residues: CASSAGTSAYEQYF.

The J gene is TRBJ1-1, the V gene TRBV11-3, with D maybe TRBD1 (5 bases). CDR3 length equals 13 residues. V was clipped by 4 bases and J by 4 bases, with 10 bases between them. Looked up from germline, CDR1 is SGHNT and CDR2 is YENEEA. CDR3 region: CASSSFQGTEAFF. The CDR3 DNA reads as TGTGCCAGCAGCTCCTTTCAGGGCACTGAAGCTTTCTTT.

This chain joins TRBV6-6 and TRBJ1-2, with a weak D call TRBD1 (5 bases). V lost 0 bases to trimming and J lost 1 base, with 9 bases between them. The V gene's germline CDR1 is MNHNY and CDR2 SVGAGI (reference sequence). There are 15 residues in the CDR3. The CDR3, as DNA: TGTGCCAGCAGTTACTCCGACAGAAGTAACTATGGCTACACCTTC. Its translation: CASSYSDRSNYGYTF.

The rearrangement joins TRBV4-3 to TRBJ1-4; D is perhaps TRBD1 (6 bases). CDR1 is LGHNA and CDR2 is YSLEER in the germline V gene. Trimming cost V 0 bases and J 8 bases, with 13 bases left between them. The CDR3 spans 15 residues. CDR3 coding DNA: TGCGCCAGCAGCCAAGATCTACAGGGTTGGGAAAAACTGTTTTTT. Translating gives CASSQDLQGWEKLFF.